The source of this TCR beta chain is a study of blood T cell repertoires in COVID-19. As for the study in general: COVID-19 samples collected from the United States, Italy and Spain covered acute and convalescent phases. T cells, B-cell-depleted T cells, or PBMCs supplied cDNA or gDNA.

The CDR3 totals 13 residues. Germline CDR1 and CDR2: KGHSH and LQKENI. Trimming left V 5 bases short and J 1 base short, with 8 bases between. In the source study's methods: Reference gene primer amplification gave nucleated cell count estimates. Sequencing used immunoSEQ multiplex PCR; TCRdb keeps in-frame clones, though not all of them. V, J and clone size reflect that table, while D and trimming were determined from the DNA. The sample lists approximately 210,000 clones, 89% occurring once. The gene calls are TRBV18 and TRBJ1-1; possibly TRBD1 for D (6 bases). The clonotype comes from a woman in her 40s with acute or convalescent COVID-19. Sequenced sample: peripheral blood. The CDR3 sequence: CASSYRENTEAFF. CDR3 nucleotides: TGTGCCAGCTCATACAGGGAGAACACTGAAGCTTTCTTT.